This TCR beta chain was identified in a study of blood T cells in healthy people across ages (dated by TCRdb to the mid-2010s). A note on the overall study: In model experiments, roughly one uniquely barcoded TCR beta cDNA molecule per two T cells was captured by template switching. The study measured age-related changes in TCR beta repertoire diversity using deep sequencing normalized with unique cDNA molecular identifiers. For two donors (one aged 18 to 30 and one aged 80 or older), the study analyzed two additional independent replicas of 1 million unique cDNA reads from the same blood draw. The donors were split into four age groups: young (average around 15 years), middle-aged (about 40), aged (roughly 68) and long-lived (over 75). To avoid experimental bias, donors of different ages were randomly spread across the sequencing lanes. On the study overall, not on this receptor specifically: Because profiling used bulk unsorted PBMCs, naive and antigen-experienced compartments could not be compared conclusively. Total diversity estimates from one million sequenced T cells were considered lower bounds and underestimates. Donor CMV infection status was unknown, potentially confounding age-related changes in expanded clonotypes. Compared with the aged group, the long-lived group had more naive CD4+ T cells, fewer expanded clones and increased TCR diversity, a pattern suggesting age selection. Observed TCR beta diversity per million T cells fell roughly linearly with age, and a significant reduction was already apparent by age roughly 40. The percentage of naive T cells measured by flow cytometry correlated strongly with observed TCR beta diversity.

A remark on this clonotype: Which antigen it targets is not known. No base-level quality is on record; no much larger clone is a single base apart.

Systemically healthy Caucasian individuals from Russia, 35 to 50 in total and aged about 6 to 100 years, were included as donors. Each donor gave 8 to 10 milliliters of peripheral blood, drawn into EDTA-treated Vacutainer tubes. PBMCs were isolated by Ficoll-Paque density-gradient centrifugation, with at least 6 million obtained per sample. Total RNA, at least 6 micrograms per sample, was extracted from PBMCs with Trizol reagent. The percentages of naive CD45RAhigh/CD27high T cells were determined by flow cytometry on a PBMC aliquot from every donor. Relative to germline, V is 11 bases shorter and J is 1 base shorter, with 13 bases between their ends. Sequences MNHEY (CDR1) and SMNVEV (CDR2) are obtained from the germline V gene (reference sequence). The CDR3 has 13 amino acids, counting the end cysteine and phenylalanine. Left in the record is the CDR3 DNA by itself, 39 bases read in frame from the first base.

To prepare the library, 5' RACE was applied. Instrument used: Illumina HiSeq 2500. The second PCR ran for roughly 7 to 11 cycles and used a J-beta primer mix along with a sample-barcoded 5' primer. A unique molecular identifier was introduced onto each TCR beta cDNA molecule by a template-switch 5' adaptor carrying 12 random nucleotides. At least 3 million CDR3-containing paired-end reads were obtained from each sample. First-strand cDNA synthesis was performed from all RNA using the Mint cDNA synthesis kit, with priming by a TRBC-specific oligonucleotide. After uracil-DNA glycosylase treatment, a first 18-cycle PCR used universal primers M1SS and BC2_uni_R on all cDNA. On the study's bioinformatics: For normalization, 1 million high-quality reads were randomly selected from each sample, with every read carrying a distinct molecular identifier. Instead of being binned into consensus sequences, reads with shared molecular identifiers were discarded. CDR3 identification, clonotype clustering and error correction used MiTCR with a Q25 quality threshold and the strictest error-elimination algorithm. Lower-bound total TCR beta diversity was estimated with a nonparametric unseen species model using Euler transformation. The public reads were quality trimmed at Q25 with fastp and then assembled into clones with MiXCR by TCRdb, keeping productive beta chains. Rows merge per CDR3 protein into single entries with the most common DNA and genes. In this record, the V and J calls reflect TCRdb's handling and not the investigators' own analysis. This sample has some 1.4 million distinct CDR3 sequences in its table, and about 40% of those were observed once. Roughly 7.7% of the sample comes from the top ten.

The chain links TRBV27 with TRBJ2-3; there is no confident call for the D gene. The TCR was taken from a woman aged 18-30 years in good health. The sample was blood. The nucleotide sequence is TGTGCCGGATCAAGGACCGGCACAGATACGCAGTATTTT. Translated, it gives CAGSRTGTDTQYF.